Included here is one T cell receptor (beta chain) sequence, with context. The antigen remains undetermined. This specimen belongs to a study of shared clonotypes between healthy human individuals. Overall study findings and caveats: Clonotypes which were not shared had lower generation probabilities than clonotypes that all four donors shared.

Between the trimmed V and J ends, which lost 5 bases and 2 bases, there was a span of 10 bases. This CDR3 spans 13 amino acids. CDR1 is WSHSY and CDR2 is SAAADI in the germline V gene. Here immunoSEQ multiplex PCR was the method, and the copy in TCRdb shows in-frame clones only, minus some. In the table there are about 2.3 million clones, under 95% of which are singletons. Material: naive CD4+ T cells from PBMCs. Sample subset: CD45RA+ positively selected. The gene calls are TRBV10-2 and TRBJ2-7; maybe TRBD2 (5 bases). This clonotype originated in a man aged 18 to 30 in good health. Some clones in this sample may be carry-over from other donors' samples. The CDR3 loop reads CASSPGLAYEQYF. The CDR3 coding sequence is TGCGCCAGCAGTCCGGGATTGGCCTACGAGCAGTACTTC.